This T cell receptor (beta chain) was retrieved from a study of blood T cell repertoires in COVID-19. In the study overall: Samples came from the United States, Italy and Spain, spanning acute and convalescent COVID-19. T cells, B-cell-depleted T cells, or PBMCs provided the cDNA or gDNA that served as material.

As processed by the authors: Reference gene primer amplification yielded estimated nucleated cell counts. Assay: immunoSEQ multiplex PCR; the TCRdb copy retains only in-frame clones and omits some. For V, J and clone size, that table is used; D and trimming come from the DNA. This sample has fewer than 110,000 clones, with roughly 80% found just once. Looked up from germline, CDR1 is SGDLS and CDR2 is YYNGEE. V lost 0 bases, J lost 7 bases, and 11 bases lay in between. The CDR3 has 14 residues. The sequenced sample consisted of peripheral blood. The chain recombines TRBV9 with TRBJ1-5; weak D call: TRBD1 (6 bases). The receptor comes from a human donor in a cohort sampled during active COVID-19. The CDR3 region has the DNA TGTGCCAGCAGCGTAGAACAGGGAAGCCAGCCCCAGCATTTT. It yields the protein CASSVEQGSQPQHF. Full variable domain (remainder filled in from reference TRBV9 and TRBJ1-5): DSGVTQTPKHLITATGQRVTLRCSPRSGDLSVYWYQQSLDQGLQFLIQYYNGEERAKGNILERFSAQQFPDLHSELNLSSLELGDSALYFCASSVEQGSQPQHFGDGTRLSIL.